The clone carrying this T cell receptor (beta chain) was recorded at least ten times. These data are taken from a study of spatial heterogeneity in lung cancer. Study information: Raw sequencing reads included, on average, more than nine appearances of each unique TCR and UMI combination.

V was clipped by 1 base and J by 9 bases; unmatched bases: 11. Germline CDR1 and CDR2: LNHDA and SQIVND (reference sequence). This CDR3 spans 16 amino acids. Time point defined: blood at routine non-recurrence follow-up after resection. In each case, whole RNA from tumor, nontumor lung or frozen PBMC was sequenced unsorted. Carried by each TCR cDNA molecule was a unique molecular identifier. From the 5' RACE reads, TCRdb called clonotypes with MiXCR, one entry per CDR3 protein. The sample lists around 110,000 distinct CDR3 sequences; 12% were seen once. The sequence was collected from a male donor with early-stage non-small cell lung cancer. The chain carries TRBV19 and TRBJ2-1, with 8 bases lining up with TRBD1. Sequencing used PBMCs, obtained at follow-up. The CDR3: CASSIVGQGSLGEQFF. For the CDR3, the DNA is TGTGCCAGTAGTATAGTAGGACAGGGCTCGTTGGGTGAGCAGTTCTTC.